Described below is a single TCR beta chain sequence and its context. Its specificity is not known. Germline CDR1 is LNHDA and CDR2 is SQIVND (reference sequence). V was trimmed by 5 bases and J by 7 bases, leaving 12 bases between them. The CDR3 has 13 amino acids. Only in-frame clones appear in the TCRdb table, and some are missing; sequencing was by immunoSEQ multiplex PCR. The sample holds more than 300,000 clones, about nine tenths seen once. The donors were part of the validation cohort, which consisted of over a hundred subjects and was separate from the first cohort of about 650 subjects. The data are from a study of cytomegalovirus exposure and HLA in healthy donors. Study-wide findings and caveats: In a later analysis, first-cohort TCR clusters were found to tend to co-occur in the 130 or so validation repertoires. Cytomegalovirus-associated status was assigned to some 180 TCR beta chains. Specific recognition of CMV antigens was confirmed in vitro for a few chains (all CMV-associated).

The chain combines TRBV19 with TRBJ1-5; D is unclear. Sequencing was performed on PBMCs. The TCR comes from a woman in her late teens or twenties in good health and CMV-seronegative. In DNA form, the CDR3 reads TGTGCCAGTAGTCCGGGAGCGCAACAGCCCCAGCATTTT. Its translation: CASSPGAQQPQHF.